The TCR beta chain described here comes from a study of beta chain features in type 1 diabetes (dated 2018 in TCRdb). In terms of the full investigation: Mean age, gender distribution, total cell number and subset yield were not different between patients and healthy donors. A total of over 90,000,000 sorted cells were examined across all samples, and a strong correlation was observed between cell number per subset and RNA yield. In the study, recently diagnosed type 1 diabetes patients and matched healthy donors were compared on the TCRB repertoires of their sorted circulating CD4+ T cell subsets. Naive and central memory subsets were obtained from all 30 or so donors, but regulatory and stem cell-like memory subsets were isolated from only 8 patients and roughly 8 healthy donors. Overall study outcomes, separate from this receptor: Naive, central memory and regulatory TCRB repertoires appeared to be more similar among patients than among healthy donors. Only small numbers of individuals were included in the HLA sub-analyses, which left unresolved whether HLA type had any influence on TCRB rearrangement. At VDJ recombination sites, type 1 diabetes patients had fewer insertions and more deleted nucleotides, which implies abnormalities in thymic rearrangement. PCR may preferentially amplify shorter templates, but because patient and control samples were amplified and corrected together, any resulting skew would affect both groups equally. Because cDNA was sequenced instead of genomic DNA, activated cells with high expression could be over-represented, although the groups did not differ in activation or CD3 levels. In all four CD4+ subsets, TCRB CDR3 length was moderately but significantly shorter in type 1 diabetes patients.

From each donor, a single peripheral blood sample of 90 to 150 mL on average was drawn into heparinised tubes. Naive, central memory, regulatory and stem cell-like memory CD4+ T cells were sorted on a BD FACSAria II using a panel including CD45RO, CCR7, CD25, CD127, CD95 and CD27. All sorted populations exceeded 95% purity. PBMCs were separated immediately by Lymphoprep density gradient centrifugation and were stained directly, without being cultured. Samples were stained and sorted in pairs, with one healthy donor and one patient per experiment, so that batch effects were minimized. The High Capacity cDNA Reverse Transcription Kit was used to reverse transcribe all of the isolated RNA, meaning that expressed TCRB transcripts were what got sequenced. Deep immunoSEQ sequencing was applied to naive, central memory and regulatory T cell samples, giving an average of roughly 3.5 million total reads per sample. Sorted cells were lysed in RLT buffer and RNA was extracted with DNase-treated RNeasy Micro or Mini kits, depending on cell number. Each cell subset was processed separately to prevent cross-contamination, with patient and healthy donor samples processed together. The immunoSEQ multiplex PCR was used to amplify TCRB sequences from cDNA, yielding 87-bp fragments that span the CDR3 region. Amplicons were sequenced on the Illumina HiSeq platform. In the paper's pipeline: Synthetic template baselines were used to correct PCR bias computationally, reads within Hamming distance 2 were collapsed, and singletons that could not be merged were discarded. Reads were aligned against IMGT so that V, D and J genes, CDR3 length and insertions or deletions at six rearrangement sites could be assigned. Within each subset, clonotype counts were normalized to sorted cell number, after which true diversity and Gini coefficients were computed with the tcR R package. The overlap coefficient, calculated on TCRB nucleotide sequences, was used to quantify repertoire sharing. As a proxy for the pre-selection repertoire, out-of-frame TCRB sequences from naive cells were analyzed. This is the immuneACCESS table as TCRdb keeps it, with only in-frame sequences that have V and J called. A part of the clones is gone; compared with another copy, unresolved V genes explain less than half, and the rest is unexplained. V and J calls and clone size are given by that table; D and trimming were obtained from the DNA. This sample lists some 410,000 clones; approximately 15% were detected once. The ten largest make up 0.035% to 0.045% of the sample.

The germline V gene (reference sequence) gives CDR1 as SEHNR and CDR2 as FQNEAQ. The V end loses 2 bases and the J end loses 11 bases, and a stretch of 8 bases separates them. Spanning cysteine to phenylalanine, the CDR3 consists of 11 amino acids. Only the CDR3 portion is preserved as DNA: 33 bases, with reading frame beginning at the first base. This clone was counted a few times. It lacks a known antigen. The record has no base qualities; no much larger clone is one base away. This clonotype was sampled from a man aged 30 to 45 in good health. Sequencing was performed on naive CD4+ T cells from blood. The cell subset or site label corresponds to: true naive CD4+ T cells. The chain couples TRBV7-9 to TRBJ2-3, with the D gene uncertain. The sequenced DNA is TGTGCCAGCAGCTTAATGGCGAGGCAGTATTTT. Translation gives CASSLMARQYF.